What follows are 5 T cell receptor beta chains derived from one specimen sequenced in a study of blood T cell repertoires in COVID-19. Only in-frame clones appear in the TCRdb table, and some are missing; sequencing was by immunoSEQ multiplex PCR. This sample yields more than 250,000 clones, of which about 82% are seen a single time; about 1.7% belongs to the top ten. Material: peripheral blood. Receptors originate from a woman aged 50 to 65 with acute or convalescent COVID-19.

This clone appeared once. The rearrangement uses TRBV25-1 and TRBJ1-1, with TRBD1 identical over 7 bases. Looked up from germline, CDR1 is MGHDK and CDR2 is SYGVNS. After removal of 5 bases from V and 5 bases from J, the junction contained 8 bases not matched to a gene. The length of the CDR3 is 14 residues. The CDR3 DNA reads as TGTGCCAGCAGTACTCAGGGGGGAAGGACTGAAGCTTTCTTT. Amino acids: CASSTQGGRTEAFF.

The chain couples TRBV7-8 to TRBJ2-3, with D possibly matching TRBD2 (5 bases). CDR1 is SGHVS, CDR2 FQNEAQ, per germline. Trimming removed 5 bases at V and 0 bases at J, with 15 bases between. The CDR3 consists of 16 residues. CDR3 amino acids: CASSPRTPASTDTQYF. CDR3 sequence (DNA): TGTGCCAGCAGCCCTAGGACTCCCGCTAGCACAGATACGCAGTATTTT. Combining the CDR3 with reference TRBV7-8 and TRBJ2-3 gives the whole variable domain GAGVSQSPRYKVAKRGQDVALRCDPISGHVSLFWYQQALGQGPEFLTYFQNEAQLDKSGLPSDRFFAERPEGSVSTLKIQRTQQEDSAVYLCASSPRTPASTDTQYFGPGTRLTVL.

The CDR3 DNA reads TGTGCCAGCACCGTCGGGGGGCGGACTGAAGCTTTCTTT. It yields the protein CASTVGGRTEAFF. The rearrangement links TRBV6-5 to TRBJ1-1, with D tentatively TRBD1 (6 bases). CDR3 length equals 13 residues. V lost 7 bases to trimming and J lost 5 bases, with 14 bases between them. Germline-derived CDR1 and CDR2 are MNHEY and SVGAGI.

The genes are TRBV14 and TRBJ2-5, with D perhaps TRBD1 (5 bases). Germline V gene sequence: CDR1 SGHDN, CDR2 FVKESK. This CDR3 is 15 amino acids long. With 0 bases removed from V and 3 bases from J, the gap between germline ends came to 11 bases. The CDR3: CASSQESGIKETQYF. For the CDR3, the DNA is TGTGCCAGCAGCCAAGAGTCAGGGATAAAAGAGACCCAGTACTTC.

The chain has TRBV6-2 or TRBV6-3 and TRBJ1-1; D unresolved. The V end lost 5 bases, the J end lost 5 bases, and 12 bases lay between the germline ends. This CDR3 has 13 residues. The germline CDR1 and CDR2 sequences are MNHEY and SVGEGT. CDR3 DNA sequence: TGTGCCAGCAGTCTTATCCCCGGGACTGAAGCTTTCTTT. This gives the protein CASSLIPGTEAFF.